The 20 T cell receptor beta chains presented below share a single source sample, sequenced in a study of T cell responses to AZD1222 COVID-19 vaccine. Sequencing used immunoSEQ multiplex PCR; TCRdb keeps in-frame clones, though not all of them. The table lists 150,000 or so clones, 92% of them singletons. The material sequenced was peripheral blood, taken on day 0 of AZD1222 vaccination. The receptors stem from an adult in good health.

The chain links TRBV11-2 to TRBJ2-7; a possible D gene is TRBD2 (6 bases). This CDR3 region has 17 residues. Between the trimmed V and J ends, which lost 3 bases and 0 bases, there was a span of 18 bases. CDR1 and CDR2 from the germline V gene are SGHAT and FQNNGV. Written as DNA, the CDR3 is TGTGCCAGCAGCTTCTCACTCGGGACTCCGAGCTCCTACGAGCAGTACTTC. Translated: CASSFSLGTPSSYEQYF.

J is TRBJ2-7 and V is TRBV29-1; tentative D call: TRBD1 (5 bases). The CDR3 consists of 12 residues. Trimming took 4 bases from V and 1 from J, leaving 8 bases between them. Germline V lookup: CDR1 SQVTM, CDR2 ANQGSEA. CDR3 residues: CSVGRVSYEQYF. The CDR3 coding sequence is TGCAGCGTTGGCAGGGTATCCTACGAGCAGTACTTC.

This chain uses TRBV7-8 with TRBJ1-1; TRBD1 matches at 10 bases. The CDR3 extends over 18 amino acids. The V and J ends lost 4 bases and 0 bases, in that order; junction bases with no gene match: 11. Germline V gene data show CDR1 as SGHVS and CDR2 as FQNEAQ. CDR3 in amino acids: CASSSAPGTGALNTEAFF. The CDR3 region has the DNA TGTGCCAGCAGCTCGGCACCCGGGACAGGGGCACTGAACACTGAAGCTTTCTTT.

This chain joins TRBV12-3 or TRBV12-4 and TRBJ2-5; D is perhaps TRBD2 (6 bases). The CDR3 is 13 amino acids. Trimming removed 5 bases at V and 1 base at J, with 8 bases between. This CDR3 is CASSAGFQETQYF. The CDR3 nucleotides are TGTGCCAGCAGTGCGGGGTTCCAAGAGACCCAGTACTTC.

CDR3 residues: CASSFGGSTDTQYF. CDR3 coding DNA: TGCGCCAGCAGCTTCGGGGGGAGCACAGATACGCAGTATTTT. The V and J genes are TRBV5-1 and TRBJ2-3, with 7 bases identical to TRBD2. This CDR3 region has 14 residues. Trimming took 2 bases from V and 0 from J; bases not matched to a gene: 0. Germline CDR1 reads SGHRS; CDR2 reads YFSETQ.

This CDR3 reads CASSEADSLRTQYF. CDR3 DNA sequence: TGTGCCAGCAGTGAAGCGGACAGTCTGAGGACCCAGTACTTC. The chain joins TRBV6-1 to TRBJ2-5; possible D gene TRBD1, 6 bases. The CDR3 loop spans 14 amino acids. V gave up 0 bases and J gave up 7 bases, with 12 bases separating them. Germline-derived CDR1 and CDR2 are MNHNS and SASEGT.

CDR3 in amino acids: CASSLSYSGTDSYEQYF. DNA for the CDR3: TGCGCCAGCAGCTTATCATATTCCGGGACAGACTCCTACGAGCAGTACTTC. The V call is TRBV4-3, the J call TRBJ2-7; 7 nucleotides align to TRBD1. Losses at the gene ends were 5 bases for V and 0 bases for J; bases not matched to a gene: 13. Germline-derived CDR1 and CDR2 are LGHNA and YSLEER. The CDR3 sequence is 17 residues long.

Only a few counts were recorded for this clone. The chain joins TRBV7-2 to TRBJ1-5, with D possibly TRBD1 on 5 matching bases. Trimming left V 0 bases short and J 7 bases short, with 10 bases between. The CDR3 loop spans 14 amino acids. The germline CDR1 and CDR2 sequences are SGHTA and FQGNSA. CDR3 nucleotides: TGTGCCAGCAGCTTAGCGGGGACCGAGCAGCCCCAGCATTTT. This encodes CASSLAGTEQPQHF.

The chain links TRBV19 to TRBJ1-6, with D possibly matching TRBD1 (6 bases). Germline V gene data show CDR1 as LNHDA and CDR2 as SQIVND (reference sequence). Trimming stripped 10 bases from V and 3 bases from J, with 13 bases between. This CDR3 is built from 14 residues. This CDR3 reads CATSGTIYNSPLHF. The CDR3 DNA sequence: TGTGCCACCTCCGGGACAATCTATAATTCACCCCTCCACTTT.

The CDR3 region is CASTSPVTSNTGELFF. For the CDR3, the DNA is TGTGCCAGTACCAGTCCGGTCACATCGAACACCGGGGAGCTGTTTTTT. The J gene is TRBJ2-2, the V gene TRBV19; D uncertain. There are 16 residues in the CDR3. V was clipped by 7 bases and J by 0 bases, with 15 bases between them. Germline loops: CDR1 LNHDA, CDR2 SQIVND (reference sequence).

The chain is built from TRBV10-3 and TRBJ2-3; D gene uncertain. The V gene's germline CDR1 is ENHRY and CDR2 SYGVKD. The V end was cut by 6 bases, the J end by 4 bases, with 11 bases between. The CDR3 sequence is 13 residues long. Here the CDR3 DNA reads TGTGCCATCAGACCCCCCCGGGCAGATACGCAGTATTTT. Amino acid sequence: CAIRPPRADTQYF.

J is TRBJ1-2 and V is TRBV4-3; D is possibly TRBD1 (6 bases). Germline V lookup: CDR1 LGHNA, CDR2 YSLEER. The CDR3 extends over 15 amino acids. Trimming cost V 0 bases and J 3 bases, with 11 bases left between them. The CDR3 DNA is TGCGCCAGCAGCCAAGATCAGCAGGGGCACTATGGCTACACCTTC. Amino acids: CASSQDQQGHYGYTF.

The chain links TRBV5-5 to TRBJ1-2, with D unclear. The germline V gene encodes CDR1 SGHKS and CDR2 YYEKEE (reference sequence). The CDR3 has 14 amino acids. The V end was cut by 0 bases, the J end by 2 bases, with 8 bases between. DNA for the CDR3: TGTGCCAGCAGCTTGGCCACAGCGAACTATGGCTACACCTTC. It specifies CASSLATANYGYTF.

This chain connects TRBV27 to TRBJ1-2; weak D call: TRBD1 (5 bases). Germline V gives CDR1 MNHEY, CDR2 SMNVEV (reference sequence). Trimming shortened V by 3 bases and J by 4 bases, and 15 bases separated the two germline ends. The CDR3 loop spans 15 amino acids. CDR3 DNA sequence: TGTGCCAGCAGTTTTATAGGCGACAGTTCCTATGGCTACACCTTC. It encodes CASSFIGDSSYGYTF.

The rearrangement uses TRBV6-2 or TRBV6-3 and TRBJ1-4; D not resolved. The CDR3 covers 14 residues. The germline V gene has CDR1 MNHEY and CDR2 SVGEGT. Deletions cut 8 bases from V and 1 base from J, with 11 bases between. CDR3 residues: CASCRSRTNEKLFF. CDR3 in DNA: TGTGCCAGCTGCCGCAGTAGAACTAATGAAAAACTGTTTTTT.

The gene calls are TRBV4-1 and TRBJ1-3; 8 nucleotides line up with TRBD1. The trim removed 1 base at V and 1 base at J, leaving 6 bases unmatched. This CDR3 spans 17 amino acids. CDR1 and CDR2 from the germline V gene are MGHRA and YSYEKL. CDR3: CASSQGRDRYSGNTIYF. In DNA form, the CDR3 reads TGCGCCAGCAGCCAAGGGCGGGACAGGTATTCTGGAAACACCATATATTTT.

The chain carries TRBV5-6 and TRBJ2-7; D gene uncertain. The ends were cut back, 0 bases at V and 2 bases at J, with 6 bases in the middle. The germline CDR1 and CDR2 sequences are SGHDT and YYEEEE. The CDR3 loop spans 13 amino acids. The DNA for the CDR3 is TGTGCCAGCAGCTTGGGACGGCCCTACGAGCAGTACTTC. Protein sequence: CASSLGRPYEQYF.

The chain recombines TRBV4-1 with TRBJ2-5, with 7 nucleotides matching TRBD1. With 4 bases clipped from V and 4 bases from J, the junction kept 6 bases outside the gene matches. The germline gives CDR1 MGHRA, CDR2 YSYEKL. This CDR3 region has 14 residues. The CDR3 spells CASSLGQLRETQYF. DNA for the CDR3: TGCGCCAGCAGCCTGGGACAGCTTCGAGAGACCCAGTACTTC.

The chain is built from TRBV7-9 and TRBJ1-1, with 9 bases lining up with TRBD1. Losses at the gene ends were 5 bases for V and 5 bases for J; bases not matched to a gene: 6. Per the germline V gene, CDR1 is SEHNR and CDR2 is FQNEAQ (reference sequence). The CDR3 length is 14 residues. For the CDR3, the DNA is TGTGCCAGCAGCATACAGGGGGCCGGGACTGAAGCTTTCTTT. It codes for CASSIQGAGTEAFF.

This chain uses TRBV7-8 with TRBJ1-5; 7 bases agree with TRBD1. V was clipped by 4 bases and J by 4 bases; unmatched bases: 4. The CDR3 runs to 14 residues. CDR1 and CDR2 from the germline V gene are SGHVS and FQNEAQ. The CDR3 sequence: CASSSGQPNQPQHF. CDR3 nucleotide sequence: TGTGCCAGCAGCTCGGGACAGCCAAATCAGCCCCAGCATTTT.